This TCR beta chain is from a study of identical twins. Every one of the donors was a healthy Caucasian. After removal of 10 bases from V and 4 bases from J, the junction contained 14 bases not matched to a gene. Germline CDR1 and CDR2: MNHEY and SMNVEV (reference sequence). CDR3 length equals 17 residues. Unique molecular identifiers were in the cDNA, with template-switch universal primer binding. TCRdb independently ran MiXCR on the 5' RACE reads; one entry per CDR3 protein. The repertoire holds fewer than 650,000 distinct CDR3 sequences, with about 7.1% as singletons. The sample holds a few counts of this clonotype. Antigen: not known. Study observations and caveats: One should note that invariant MAIT and iNKT cells could partly confound zero-insertion analyses. Cord blood's abundant beta clonotypes had fewer insertions, unlike memory repertoires.

This same sample was also part of a study on yellow fever vaccine responses in identical twins.

The rearrangement joins TRBV27 to TRBJ2-5, with TRBD2 identical over 14 bases. Sequenced material: PBMCs. The source of this sequence is a woman under 30 in good health. The CDR3 bases are TGTGCCAACCGACTAGCGGGGGGGGAAGGTGTCGGAGAGACCCAGTACTTC. It translates to CANRLAGGEGVGETQYF.